These T cell receptor beta chains were read from a single sample in a study of cytomegalovirus exposure and HLA in healthy donors. Assay used: immunoSEQ multiplex PCR; TCRdb lists only in-frame clones, some missing. The sample has around 150,000 clones, about three quarters seen once; the top ten hold 2.5% to 3%. Sequencing was performed on PBMCs. All receptors derive from a young woman in good health and CMV-seronegative. The CDR3 runs from the conserved cysteine through the conserved F or W. The D gene is left open where the match is weak. The listing skips clone size in some rows; elsewhere it reads once, few, many or a size class.

J | size | D | V | DNA | CDR3
TRBJ2-7 | NA | NA | TRBV28 | TGTGCCAGCAGCCGTCTAGCGACGAGCTCCTACGAGCAGTACTTC | CASSRLATSSYEQYF
TRBJ2-7 | many | NA | TRBV6-6 | TGTGCCACGCGTAAACCTCCTCCTTCCTACGAGCAGTACTTC | CATRKPPPSYEQYF
TRBJ1-1 | few | NA | TRBV9 | TGTGCCAGCAGCGTAGACTGGTCCACTGAAGCTTTCTTT | CASSVDWSTEAFF
TRBJ2-3 | few | NA | TRBV7-2 | TGTGCCAGCAGCCACCCAGGGTTGGCAGATACGCAGTATTTT | CASSHPGLADTQYF
TRBJ2-2 | NA | NA | TRBV9 | TGTGCCAGCAGCGTAGGCGGTAGTGGCACCGGGGAGCTGTTTTTT | CASSVGGSGTGELFF
TRBJ2-7 | NA | NA | TRBV28 | TGTGCCAGCAGTTTTGTCCCACAACGACAGGCCCCCACCTACGAGCAGTACTTC | CASSFVPQRQAPTYEQYF
TRBJ2-5 | NA | TRBD2 | TRBV7-2 | TGTGCCAGCAGCAAGACTAGCGGGGGACGAGAGACCCAGTACTTC | CASSKTSGGRETQYF
TRBJ2-1 | NA | TRBD2 | TRBV14 | TGTGCCAGCAGACTAGCGGGGGGTAGCTCCTACAATGAGCAGTTCTTC | CASRLAGGSSYNEQFF
TRBJ1-2 | NA | TRBD1 | TRBV5-1 | TGCGCCGTCCTCCCGGGGACAGAGGATGGCTACACCTTC | CAVLPGTEDGYTF
TRBJ2-2 | NA | NA | TRBV4-3 | TGCGCCAGCAGCCAAGAGCAGTGGGCCGCCGGGGAGCTGTTTTTT | CASSQEQWAAGELFF
TRBJ2-1 | NA | TRBD2 | TRBV7-9 | TGTGCCAGCAGCTTAGGGGCTAGCGGGAGGGGCTACAATGAGCAGTTCTTC | CASSLGASGRGYNEQFF
TRBJ2-2 | NA | TRBD2 | TRBV6-1 | TGTGCCAGCAGAACTAGCGGGAACACCGGGGAGCTGTTTTTT | CASRTSGNTGELFF
TRBJ2-7 | NA | TRBD1 | TRBV2 | TGTGCCAGCAAATCCGGGACAGGATCCTACGAGCAGTACTTC | CASKSGTGSYEQYF
TRBJ2-7 | NA | TRBD1 | TRBV28 | TGTGCCACCGATACCGGGACAGGGGTCGAGCAGTACTTC | CATDTGTGVEQYF
TRBJ2-1 | NA | TRBD2 | TRBV2 | TGTGCCAGCACCCGACTAGCGGGATATGAGCAGTTCTTC | CASTRLAGYEQFF
TRBJ2-1 | NA | TRBD1 | TRBV5-4 | TGTGCCAGCAGCTCTTGGACAGGGAAAAATGAGCAGTTCTTC | CASSSWTGKNEQFF
TRBJ1-1 | NA | TRBD1 | TRBV4-2 | TGTGCCAGCAGCCAAGACCAGGACAGGGCCACTGAAGCTTTCTTT | CASSQDQDRATEAFF
TRBJ2-1 | few | NA | TRBV12-5 | TGTGCTAGTGGTCCCCCCCTGAGTGGTGAGCAGTTCTTC | CASGPPLSGEQFF
TRBJ1-5 | NA | TRBD1 | TRBV6-6 | TGTGCCAGCATCGACAGGGGGCATCAGCCCCAGCATTTT | CASIDRGHQPQHF
TRBJ2-1 | NA | NA | TRBV25-1 | TGTGCCAGCAGCACCACAGTCCCTCCGCGCAATGAGCAGTTCTTC | CASSTTVPPRNEQFF
TRBJ2-3 | NA | NA | TRBV9 | TGTGCCAGCAGCGTAGACGGGGGCACAGATACGCAGTATTTT | CASSVDGGTDTQYF
TRBJ2-2 | NA | TRBD1 | TRBV28 | TGTGCCAGCAGTTTGCCTCCGTGGACAGGGGGTAGCTGGGAGCTGTTTTTT | CASSLPPWTGGSWELFF
TRBJ2-7 | once | TRBD1 | TRBV28 | TGTGCCAGCAGTTCACCCGGGACAGGGACGGACGAGCAGTACTTC | CASSSPGTGTDEQYF
TRBJ1-5 | NA | NA | TRBV2 | TGTGCCAGCACTAGGGAGGCCATTATAAGCAATCAGCCCCAGCATTTT | CASTREAIISNQPQHF
TRBJ1-2 | NA | NA | TRBV4-3 | TGCGCCAGCAGCCCGACAACTAACTATGGCTACACCTTC | CASSPTTNYGYTF
TRBJ1-1 | NA | TRBD1 | TRBV29-1 | TGCAGCCACCGGCGAACAGGGGAGAACACTGAAGCTTTCTTT | CSHRRTGENTEAFF
TRBJ2-7 | NA | TRBD2 | TRBV28 | TGTGCCAGCCGTAGCGGGCGGGCCTACGAGCAGTACTTC | CASRSGRAYEQYF
TRBJ2-3 | NA | NA | TRBV7-2 | TGTGCCAGCAGCTTCGGGACAGATACGCAGTATTTT | CASSFGTDTQYF
TRBJ1-3 | NA | NA | TRBV30 | TGTGCCTGGACTTACGGACTCCAGAGCTCTGGAAACACCATATATTTT | CAWTYGLQSSGNTIYF
TRBJ1-3 | NA | TRBD1 | TRBV9 | TGTGCCAGCAACACAGGGGACGGAAACACCATATATTTT | CASNTGDGNTIYF
TRBJ2-7 | NA | TRBD1 | TRBV28 | TGTGCCAGCAGCTTCGCGGACAGGGTTGGCTACGAGCAGTACTTC | CASSFADRVGYEQYF
TRBJ2-1 | NA | NA | TRBV19 | TGTGCCAGTACCACGACTCGGATGGATGAGCAGTTCTTC | CASTTTRMDEQFF
TRBJ2-3 | NA | NA | TRBV5-6 | TGTGCCAGCAGCTTGAGTAGCGCAAGCACAGATACGCAGTATTTT | CASSLSSASTDTQYF
TRBJ2-3 | NA | TRBD2 | TRBV4-3 | TGCGCCAGCAGCCAAATGTCGCCTAGCGGGAGCCCAGATACGCAGTATTTT | CASSQMSPSGSPDTQYF
TRBJ2-2 | NA | NA | TRBV2 | TGTGCCAGCAGTCCAGACAGACAGGTGGGCGGGGAGCTGTTTTTT | CASSPDRQVGGELFF
TRBJ2-5 | NA | TRBD1 | TRBV28 | TGTGCCAGCAGTTTAATCTTCAGGGGGCATCAAGAGACCCAGTACTTC | CASSLIFRGHQETQYF
TRBJ1-1 | NA | TRBD1 | TRBV19 | TGTGCCAGTAGTATTCGGACAGGACCGGGGAATGAAGCTTTCTTT | CASSIRTGPGNEAFF
TRBJ1-1 | NA | NA | TRBV4-3 | TGCGCCAGCAGAAGGGGTAGGCCCTTACTCCCGCCCTATTTGAACACTGAAGCTTTCTTT | CASRRGRPLLPPYLNTEAFF
TRBJ2-7 | NA | NA | TRBV5-1 | TGCGCCAGCAGCACAGGGAACTACGAGCAGTACTTC | CASSTGNYEQYF
TRBJ2-2 | NA | TRBD1 | TRBV5-4 | TGTGCCAGCAGCGGTACAGGGGGCACCGGGGAGCTGTTTTTT | CASSGTGGTGELFF